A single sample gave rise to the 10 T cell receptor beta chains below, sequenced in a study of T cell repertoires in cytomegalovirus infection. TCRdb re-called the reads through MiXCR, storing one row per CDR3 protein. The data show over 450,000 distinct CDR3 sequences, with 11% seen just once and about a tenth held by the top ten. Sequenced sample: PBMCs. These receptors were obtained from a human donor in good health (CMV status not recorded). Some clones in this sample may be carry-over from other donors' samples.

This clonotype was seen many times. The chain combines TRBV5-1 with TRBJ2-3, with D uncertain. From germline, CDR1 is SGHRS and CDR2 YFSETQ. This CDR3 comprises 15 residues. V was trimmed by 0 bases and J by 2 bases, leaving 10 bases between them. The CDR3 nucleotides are TGCGCCAGCAGCTTGGCCTCACTCACCACAGATACGCAGTATTTT. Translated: CASSLASLTTDTQYF.

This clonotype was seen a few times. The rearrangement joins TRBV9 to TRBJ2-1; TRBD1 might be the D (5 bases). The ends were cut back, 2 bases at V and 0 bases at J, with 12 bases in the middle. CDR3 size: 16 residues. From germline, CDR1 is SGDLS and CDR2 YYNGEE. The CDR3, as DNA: TGTGCCAGCAGCGTGTTTAAAAGGGGCTCCTACAATGAGCAGTTCTTC. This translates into CASSVFKRGSYNEQFF.

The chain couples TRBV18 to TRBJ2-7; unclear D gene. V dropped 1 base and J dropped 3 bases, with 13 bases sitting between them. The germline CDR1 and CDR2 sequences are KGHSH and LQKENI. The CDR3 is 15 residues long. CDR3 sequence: CASSPQPGSDYEQYF. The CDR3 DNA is TGTGCCAGCTCACCACAACCCGGGTCGGACTACGAGCAGTACTTC.

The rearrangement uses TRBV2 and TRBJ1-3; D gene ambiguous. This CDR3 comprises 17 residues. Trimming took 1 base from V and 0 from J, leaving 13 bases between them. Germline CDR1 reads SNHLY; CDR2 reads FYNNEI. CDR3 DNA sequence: TGTGCCAGCAGTGAAGTCGGCAGCCTCTTCTCTGGAAACACCATATATTTT. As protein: CASSEVGSLFSGNTIYF.

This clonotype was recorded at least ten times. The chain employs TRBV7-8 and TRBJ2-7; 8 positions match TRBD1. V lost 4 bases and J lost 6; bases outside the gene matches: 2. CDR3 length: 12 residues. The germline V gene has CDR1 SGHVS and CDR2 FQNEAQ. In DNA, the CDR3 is TGTGCCAGCAGCTCCGACAGGGGCGAGCAGTACTTC. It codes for CASSSDRGEQYF.

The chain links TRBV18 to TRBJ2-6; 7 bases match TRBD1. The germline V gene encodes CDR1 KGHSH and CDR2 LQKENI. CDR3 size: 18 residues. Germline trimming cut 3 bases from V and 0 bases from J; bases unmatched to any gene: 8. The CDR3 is CASSPKGGFSSGANVLTF. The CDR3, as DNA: TGTGCCAGCTCACCGAAAGGGGGCTTTAGCTCTGGGGCCAACGTCCTGACTTTC.

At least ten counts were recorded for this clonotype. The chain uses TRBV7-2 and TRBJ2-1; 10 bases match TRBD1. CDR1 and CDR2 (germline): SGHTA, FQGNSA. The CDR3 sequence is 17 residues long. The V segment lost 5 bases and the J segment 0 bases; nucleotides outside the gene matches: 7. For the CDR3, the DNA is TGTGCCAGCAGCGCGGTGGGACAGGGGAGCTCCTACAATGAGCAGTTCTTC. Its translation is CASSAVGQGSSYNEQFF.

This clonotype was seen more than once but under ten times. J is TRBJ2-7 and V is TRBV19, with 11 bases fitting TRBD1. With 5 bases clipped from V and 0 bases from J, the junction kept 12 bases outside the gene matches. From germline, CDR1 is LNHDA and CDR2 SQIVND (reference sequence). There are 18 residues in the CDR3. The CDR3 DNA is TGTGCCAGTAGTTCCACCGGGACAGGGGGACGATTCTCCTACGAGCAGTACTTC. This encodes CASSSTGTGGRFSYEQYF.

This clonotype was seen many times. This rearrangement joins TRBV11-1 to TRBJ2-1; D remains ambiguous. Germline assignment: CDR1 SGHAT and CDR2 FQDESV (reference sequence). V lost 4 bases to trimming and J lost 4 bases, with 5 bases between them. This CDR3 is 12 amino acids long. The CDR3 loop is CASSSMYNEQFF. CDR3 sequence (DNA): TGTGCCAGCAGCTCTATGTACAATGAGCAGTTCTTC.

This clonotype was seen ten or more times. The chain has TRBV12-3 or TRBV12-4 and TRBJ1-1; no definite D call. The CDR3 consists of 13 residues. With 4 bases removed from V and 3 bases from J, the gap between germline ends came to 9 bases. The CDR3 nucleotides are TGTGCCAGCAGTTCCGGACGGGACACTGAAGCTTTCTTT. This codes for CASSSGRDTEAFF.